This is a list of T cell receptor beta chains from one sample in a study of regulatory T cells in long-lasting Graves disease. TCRdb reanalysed the multiplex PCR reads using MiXCR and keeps one entry per CDR3 protein. Of a few hundred thousand distinct CDR3 sequences in the sample, around 20% were seen once. The input for sequencing was peripheral blood mononuclear cells (PBMCs), taken when the disease was refractory, from a patient treated with antithyroid drugs. These receptors originate from a female donor with Graves disease. Each CDR3 is given with its conserved first and last residue. Fields, in order: J gene, V gene, clone size, D gene, CDR3 DNA, CDR3 protein. D genes are given only for firm matches. The size of a clone is reported for some rows only, either as once, few or many, or as a class for expanded clones.

j_gene: TRBJ2-7
v_gene: TRBV20-1
abundance: .
d_gene: TRBD2
CDR3nt: TGCAGTGCTAGACGCGGGACTAGCGGGAGGGCCTTCGGGGAGCAGTACTTC
CDR3aa: CSARRGTSGRAFGEQYF

j_gene: TRBJ2-1
v_gene: TRBV2
abundance: .
d_gene: .
CDR3nt: TGTGCCAGCAGTGACAGGCAGGGTAACGATGAGCAGTTCTTC
CDR3aa: CASSDRQGNDEQFF

j_gene: TRBJ2-5
v_gene: TRBV5-1
abundance: .
d_gene: TRBD1
CDR3nt: TGCGCCAGCAGCTCGGGGGCCATCAGGGGGCCCTTGATACAAGAGACCCAGTACTTC
CDR3aa: CASSSGAIRGPLIQETQYF

j_gene: TRBJ2-2
v_gene: TRBV2
abundance: many
d_gene: .
CDR3nt: TGTGCCAGCAGCCTTCCCGGGGAGCTGTTTTTT
CDR3aa: CASSLPGELFF

j_gene: TRBJ2-6
v_gene: TRBV28
abundance: many
d_gene: .
CDR3nt: TGTGCCACCGAAATCAGGGGACCTGGGGCCAACGTCCTGACTTTC
CDR3aa: CATEIRGPGANVLTF

j_gene: TRBJ2-7
v_gene: TRBV15
abundance: few
d_gene: .
CDR3nt: TGTGCCACCAGCAGAGACAGACCGACGCGGGAGCAGTACTTC
CDR3aa: CATSRDRPTREQYF

j_gene: TRBJ2-7
v_gene: TRBV5-1
abundance: few
d_gene: TRBD2
CDR3nt: TGCGCCAGCAGCTACCCTCAGCGGGGTGCCTACGAGCAGTACTTC
CDR3aa: CASSYPQRGAYEQYF

j_gene: TRBJ1-3
v_gene: TRBV6-9
abundance: many
d_gene: TRBD1
CDR3nt: TGTGCCAGCAGTTACACGGGACAGGACTCTGGAAACACCATATATTTT
CDR3aa: CASSYTGQDSGNTIYF

j_gene: TRBJ2-5
v_gene: TRBV5-6
abundance: few
d_gene: .
CDR3nt: TGTGCCAGCAGCTCGACAGGAGCCCAAGAGACCCAGTACTTC
CDR3aa: CASSSTGAQETQYF

j_gene: TRBJ2-2
v_gene: TRBV19
abundance: .
d_gene: TRBD1
CDR3nt: TGTGCCAGTAGTACCGGACAGGGGGCGACCGGGGAGCTGTTTTTT
CDR3aa: CASSTGQGATGELFF

j_gene: TRBJ2-5
v_gene: TRBV3-1
abundance: .
d_gene: TRBD2
CDR3nt: TGTGCCAGCAGAAGCGGGAGTGCCGGGGAGACCCAGTACTTC
CDR3aa: CASRSGSAGETQYF

j_gene: TRBJ1-1
v_gene: TRBV29-1
abundance: many
d_gene: .
CDR3nt: TGCAGCGTGGGCCTGACAGGGAACACTGAAGCTTTCTTT
CDR3aa: CSVGLTGNTEAFF

j_gene: TRBJ1-2
v_gene: TRBV3-1
abundance: many
d_gene: .
CDR3nt: TGTGCCAGCAGCCAAATAATGCTCGGGGGTGGCTACACCTTC
CDR3aa: CASSQIMLGGGYTF

j_gene: TRBJ2-2
v_gene: TRBV12-3/TRBV12-4
abundance: many
d_gene: TRBD2
CDR3nt: TGTGCCAGCAGTTCGGGACTAGCGGGAGGAGGGACCGGGGAGCTGTTTTTT
CDR3aa: CASSSGLAGGGTGELFF

j_gene: TRBJ2-7
v_gene: TRBV9
abundance: few
d_gene: .
CDR3nt: TGTGCCAGCAGCGAGTGGCAGGGGGGGGAGCAGTACTTC
CDR3aa: CASSEWQGGEQYF

j_gene: TRBJ2-5
v_gene: TRBV27
abundance: .
d_gene: TRBD2
CDR3nt: TGTGCCAGCAGTTTATCGCGGGAGTCGTACGAGACCCAGTACTTC
CDR3aa: CASSLSRESYETQYF

j_gene: TRBJ1-1
v_gene: TRBV29-1
abundance: .
d_gene: TRBD1
CDR3nt: TGCAGCGTCACCGGGACAGTGAACACTGAAGCTTTCTTT
CDR3aa: CSVTGTVNTEAFF

j_gene: TRBJ1-4
v_gene: TRBV6-5
abundance: many
d_gene: TRBD1
CDR3nt: TGTGCCAGCAGTTCAATTGCGACAGGGAATCCTACTAATGAAAAACTGTTTTTT
CDR3aa: CASSSIATGNPTNEKLFF

j_gene: TRBJ2-7
v_gene: TRBV12-3/TRBV12-4
abundance: many
d_gene: .
CDR3nt: TGTGCCAGCAGTTTATGGTCGCGGTCAACCTACGAGCAGTACTTC
CDR3aa: CASSLWSRSTYEQYF

j_gene: TRBJ1-1
v_gene: TRBV29-1
abundance: many
d_gene: .
CDR3nt: TGCAGCGTTGACGGACAGCAGAACACTGAAGCTTTCTTT
CDR3aa: CSVDGQQNTEAFF

j_gene: TRBJ1-3
v_gene: TRBV29-1
abundance: few
d_gene: .
CDR3nt: TGCAGCGTAGGGCTTGGAAACACCATATATTTT
CDR3aa: CSVGLGNTIYF

j_gene: TRBJ1-5
v_gene: TRBV12-3/TRBV12-4
abundance: many
d_gene: .
CDR3nt: TGTGCCAGCAGTTTAGCAGGGGGATCGCCCCAGCATTTT
CDR3aa: CASSLAGGSPQHF

j_gene: TRBJ2-7
v_gene: TRBV7-2
abundance: many
d_gene: .
CDR3nt: TGTGCCAGCAGCTTAATATCTCCTCAGTGGGGGCTTAACTACGAGCAGTACTTC
CDR3aa: CASSLISPQWGLNYEQYF

j_gene: TRBJ2-7
v_gene: TRBV18
abundance: .
d_gene: .
CDR3nt: TGTGCCAGCTCATCTGGCACAGGGCGAGGCGAGCAGTACTTC
CDR3aa: CASSSGTGRGEQYF

j_gene: TRBJ1-2
v_gene: TRBV9
abundance: few
d_gene: .
CDR3nt: TGTGCCAGCAGCGTAGAGGAGGGGCCTAACTATGGCTACACCTTC
CDR3aa: CASSVEEGPNYGYTF

j_gene: TRBJ2-2
v_gene: TRBV12-3/TRBV12-4
abundance: many
d_gene: .
CDR3nt: TGTGCCAGCAGTTTAGACCCCAGCCCTTTCGGGGAGCTGTTTTTT
CDR3aa: CASSLDPSPFGELFF

j_gene: TRBJ2-7
v_gene: TRBV5-1
abundance: many
d_gene: TRBD1
CDR3nt: TGCGCCAGCAGCATAGGACAGGGGGAACGGTACTTC
CDR3aa: CASSIGQGERYF

j_gene: TRBJ1-5
v_gene: TRBV2
abundance: many
d_gene: .
CDR3nt: TGTGCCAGCAGTGAAGCGTACAGCAATCAGCCCCAGCATTTT
CDR3aa: CASSEAYSNQPQHF

j_gene: TRBJ1-1
v_gene: TRBV18
abundance: .
d_gene: .
CDR3nt: TGTGCCAGCTCACCAACCGGCGACAGGGAAGCTTTCTTT
CDR3aa: CASSPTGDREAFF

j_gene: TRBJ2-7
v_gene: TRBV2
abundance: many
d_gene: .
CDR3nt: TGTGCCAGTACCGGGGCAGCGGGCGAGCAGTACTTC
CDR3aa: CASTGAAGEQYF

j_gene: TRBJ2-5
v_gene: TRBV9
abundance: few
d_gene: TRBD2
CDR3nt: TGTGCCAGCAGCGTAGACATAGCGGGGGGCCTTCAAGAGACCCAGTACTTC
CDR3aa: CASSVDIAGGLQETQYF